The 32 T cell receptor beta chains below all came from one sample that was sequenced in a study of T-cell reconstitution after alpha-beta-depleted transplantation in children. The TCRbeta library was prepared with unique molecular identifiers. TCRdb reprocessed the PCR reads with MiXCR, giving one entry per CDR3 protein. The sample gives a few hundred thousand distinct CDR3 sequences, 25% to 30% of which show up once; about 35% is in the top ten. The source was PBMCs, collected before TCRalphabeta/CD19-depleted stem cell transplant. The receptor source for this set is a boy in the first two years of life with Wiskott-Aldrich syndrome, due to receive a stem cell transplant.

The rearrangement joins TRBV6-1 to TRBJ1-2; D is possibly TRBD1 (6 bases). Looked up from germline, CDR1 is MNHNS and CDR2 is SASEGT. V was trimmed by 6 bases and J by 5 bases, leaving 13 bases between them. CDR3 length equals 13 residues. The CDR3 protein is CASSPDRTYGYTF. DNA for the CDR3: TGTGCCAGCAGCCCCGACAGGACTTATGGCTACACCTTC.

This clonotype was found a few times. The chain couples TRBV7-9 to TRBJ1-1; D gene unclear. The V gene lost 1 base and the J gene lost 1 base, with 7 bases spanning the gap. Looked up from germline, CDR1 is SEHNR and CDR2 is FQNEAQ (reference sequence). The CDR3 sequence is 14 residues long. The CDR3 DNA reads TGTGCCAGCAGCTTAGGGAAACCGAACACTGAAGCTTTCTTT. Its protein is CASSLGKPNTEAFF.

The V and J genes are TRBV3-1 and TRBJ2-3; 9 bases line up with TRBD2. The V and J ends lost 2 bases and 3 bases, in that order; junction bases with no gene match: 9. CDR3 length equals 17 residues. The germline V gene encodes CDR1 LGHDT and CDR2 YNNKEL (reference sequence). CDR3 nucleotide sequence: TGTGCCAGCAGCCAACACCTGACTAGCGGCTATACAGATACGCAGTATTTT. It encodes CASSQHLTSGYTDTQYF.

CDR3 coding DNA: TGCGCCAGCAGCTTGTCTGGGTGGACTAATGAAAAACTGTTTTTT. It codes for CASSLSGWTNEKLFF. The chain is built from TRBV5-1 and TRBJ1-4; D remains unclear. This CDR3 comprises 15 residues. In germline, CDR1 is SGHRS, CDR2 YFSETQ. The V gene lost 1 base and the J gene lost 2 bases, with 9 bases spanning the gap. Full variable domain (remainder filled in from reference TRBV5-1 and TRBJ1-4): KAGVTQTPRYLIKTRGQQVTLSCSPISGHRSVSWYQQTPGQGLQFLFEYFSETQRNKGNFPGRFSGRQFSNSRSEMNVSTLELGDSALYLCASSLSGWTNEKLFFGSGTQLSVL.

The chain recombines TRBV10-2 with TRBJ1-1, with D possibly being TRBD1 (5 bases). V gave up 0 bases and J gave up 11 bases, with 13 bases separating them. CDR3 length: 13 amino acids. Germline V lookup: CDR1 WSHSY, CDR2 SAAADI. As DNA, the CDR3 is TGCGCCAGCAGTGAGTCGCGGCAGGGCCAGGCTTTCTTT. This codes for CASSESRQGQAFF.

In DNA form, the CDR3 reads TGTGCCAGCACCAAAATCACAGGGGCTGGAAACACCATATATTTT. Its translation is CASTKITGAGNTIYF. The rearrangement links TRBV12-3 or TRBV12-4 to TRBJ1-3; 7 bases agree with TRBD1. This CDR3 contains 15 residues. Trimming at V came to 7 bases and at J to 2 bases, leaving 8 bases not matched to a gene.

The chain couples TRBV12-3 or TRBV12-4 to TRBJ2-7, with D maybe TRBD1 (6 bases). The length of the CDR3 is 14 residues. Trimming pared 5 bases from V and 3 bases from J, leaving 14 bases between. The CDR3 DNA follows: TGTGCCAGCAGTCCAGACAGGTCGCTCTACGAGCAGTACTTC. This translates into CASSPDRSLYEQYF.

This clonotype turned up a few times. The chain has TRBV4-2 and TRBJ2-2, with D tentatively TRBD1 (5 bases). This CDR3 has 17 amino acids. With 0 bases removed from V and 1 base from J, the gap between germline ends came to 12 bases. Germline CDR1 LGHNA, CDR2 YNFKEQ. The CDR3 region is CASSQDRSGLNTGELFF. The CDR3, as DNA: TGTGCCAGCAGCCAAGATAGGTCAGGGCTGAACACCGGGGAGCTGTTTTTT.

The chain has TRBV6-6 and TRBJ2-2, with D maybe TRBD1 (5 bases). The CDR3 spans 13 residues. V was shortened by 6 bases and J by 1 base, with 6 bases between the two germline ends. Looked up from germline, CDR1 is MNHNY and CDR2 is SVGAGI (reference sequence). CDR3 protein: CASSGQNTGELFF. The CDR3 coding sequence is TGTGCCAGCAGCGGACAGAACACCGGGGAGCTGTTTTTT.

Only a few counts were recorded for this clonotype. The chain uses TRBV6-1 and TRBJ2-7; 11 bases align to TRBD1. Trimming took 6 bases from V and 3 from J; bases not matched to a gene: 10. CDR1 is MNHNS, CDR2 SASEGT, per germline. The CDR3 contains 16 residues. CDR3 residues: CASSLGGDRGYYEQYF. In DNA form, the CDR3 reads TGTGCCAGCAGCCTGGGGGGGGACAGGGGGTACTACGAGCAGTACTTC.

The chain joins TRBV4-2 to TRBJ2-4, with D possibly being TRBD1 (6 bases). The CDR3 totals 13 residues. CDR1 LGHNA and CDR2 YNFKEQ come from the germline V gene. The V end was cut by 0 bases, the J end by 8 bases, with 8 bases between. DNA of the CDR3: TGTGCCAGCAGCCAAGATGAGGGGGACATTCAGTACTTC. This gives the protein CASSQDEGDIQYF.

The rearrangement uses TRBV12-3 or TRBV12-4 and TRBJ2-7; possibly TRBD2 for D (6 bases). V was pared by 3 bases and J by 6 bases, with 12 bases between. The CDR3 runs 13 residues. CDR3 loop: CASSLRRGTEQYF. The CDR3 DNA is TGTGCCAGCAGTTTGAGGAGGGGCACCGAGCAGTACTTC.

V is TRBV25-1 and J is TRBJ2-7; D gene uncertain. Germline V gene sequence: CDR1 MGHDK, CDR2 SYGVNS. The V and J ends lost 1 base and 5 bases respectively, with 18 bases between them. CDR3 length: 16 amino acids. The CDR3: CASSEWDYGAGDEQYF. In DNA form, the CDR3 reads TGTGCCAGCAGTGAATGGGATTACGGAGCCGGTGACGAGCAGTACTTC.

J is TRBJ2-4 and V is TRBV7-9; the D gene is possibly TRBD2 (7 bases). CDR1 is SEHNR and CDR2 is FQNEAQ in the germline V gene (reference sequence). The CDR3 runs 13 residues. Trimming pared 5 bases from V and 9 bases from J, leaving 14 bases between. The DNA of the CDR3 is TGTGCCAGCAGCAAGGGGGGGGTCGGCATTCAGTACTTC. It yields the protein CASSKGGVGIQYF.

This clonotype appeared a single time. The CDR3 region is CSARGRERQETQYF. The CDR3 DNA reads as TGCAGTGCTAGAGGGCGGGAGCGGCAAGAGACCCAGTACTTC. V and J are TRBV20-1 and TRBJ2-5; TRBD2 agrees at 7 bases. V dropped 1 base and J dropped 2; count of bases not matched to a gene: 4. Germline V gene sequence: CDR1 DFQATT, CDR2 SNEGSKA (reference sequence). The CDR3 runs to 14 residues.

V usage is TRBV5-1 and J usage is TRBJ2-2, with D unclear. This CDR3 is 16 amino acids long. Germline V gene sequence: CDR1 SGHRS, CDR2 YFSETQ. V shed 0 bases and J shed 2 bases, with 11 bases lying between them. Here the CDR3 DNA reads TGCGCCAGCAGCTTGGTGGGGAACGGAAACACCGGGGAGCTGTTTTTT. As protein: CASSLVGNGNTGELFF.

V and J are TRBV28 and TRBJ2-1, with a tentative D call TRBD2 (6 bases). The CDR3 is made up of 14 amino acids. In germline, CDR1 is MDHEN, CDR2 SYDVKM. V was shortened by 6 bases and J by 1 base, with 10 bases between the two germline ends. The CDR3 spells CASRGGWSYNEQFF. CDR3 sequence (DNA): TGTGCCAGCAGGGGAGGTTGGTCCTACAATGAGCAGTTCTTC.

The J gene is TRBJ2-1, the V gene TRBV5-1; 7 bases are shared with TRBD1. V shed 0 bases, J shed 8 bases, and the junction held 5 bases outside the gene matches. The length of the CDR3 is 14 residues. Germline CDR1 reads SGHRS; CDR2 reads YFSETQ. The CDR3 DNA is TGCGCCAGCAGCTTGGGGCCAGGGGGTTATGAGCAGTTCTTC. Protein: CASSLGPGGYEQFF. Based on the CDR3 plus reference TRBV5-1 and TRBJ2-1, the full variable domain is KAGVTQTPRYLIKTRGQQVTLSCSPISGHRSVSWYQQTPGQGLQFLFEYFSETQRNKGNFPGRFSGRQFSNSRSEMNVSTLELGDSALYLCASSLGPGGYEQFFGPGTRLTVL.

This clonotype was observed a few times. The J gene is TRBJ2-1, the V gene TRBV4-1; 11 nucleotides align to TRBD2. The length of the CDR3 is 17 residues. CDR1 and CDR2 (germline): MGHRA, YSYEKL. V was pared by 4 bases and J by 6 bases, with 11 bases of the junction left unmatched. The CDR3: CASSPIAGGLTVNEQFF. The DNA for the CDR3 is TGCGCCAGCAGCCCTATAGCGGGAGGGCTTACGGTCAATGAGCAGTTCTTC.

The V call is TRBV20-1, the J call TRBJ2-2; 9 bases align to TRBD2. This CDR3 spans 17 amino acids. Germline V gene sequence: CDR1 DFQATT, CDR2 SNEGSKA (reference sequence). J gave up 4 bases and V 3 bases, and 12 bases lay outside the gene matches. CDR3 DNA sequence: TGCAGTGCTAGGCCATCGCGGGAGGGTCGCGGCACCGGGGAGCTGTTTTTT. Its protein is CSARPSREGRGTGELFF.

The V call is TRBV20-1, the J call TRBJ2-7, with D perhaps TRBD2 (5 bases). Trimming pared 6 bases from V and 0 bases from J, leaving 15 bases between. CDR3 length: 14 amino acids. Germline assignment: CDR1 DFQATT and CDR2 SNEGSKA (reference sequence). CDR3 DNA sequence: TGCAGTGCGGAGGAGGCCCACAGCTCCTACGAGCAGTACTTC. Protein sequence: CSAEEAHSSYEQYF.

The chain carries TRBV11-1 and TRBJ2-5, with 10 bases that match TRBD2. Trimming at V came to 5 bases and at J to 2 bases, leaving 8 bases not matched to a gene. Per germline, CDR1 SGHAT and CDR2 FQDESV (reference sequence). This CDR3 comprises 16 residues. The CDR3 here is CASSPGTSVQQETQYF. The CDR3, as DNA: TGTGCCAGCAGCCCTGGGACTAGCGTACAGCAAGAGACCCAGTACTTC.

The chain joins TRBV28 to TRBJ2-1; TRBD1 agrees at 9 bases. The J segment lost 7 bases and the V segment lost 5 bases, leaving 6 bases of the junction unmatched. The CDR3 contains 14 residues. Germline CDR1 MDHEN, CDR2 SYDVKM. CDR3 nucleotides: TGTGCCAGCAGTCCCTGGGACAGGGTAAATGAGCAGTTCTTC. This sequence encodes CASSPWDRVNEQFF.

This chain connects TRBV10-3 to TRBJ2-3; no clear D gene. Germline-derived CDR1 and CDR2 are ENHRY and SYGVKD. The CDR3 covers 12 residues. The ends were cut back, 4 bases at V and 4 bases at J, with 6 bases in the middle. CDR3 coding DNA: TGTGCCATCAGTGGGATCTCAGATACGCAGTATTTT. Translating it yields CAISGISDTQYF.

The CDR3 spells CASRQGLTEAFF. DNA of the CDR3: TGTGCCAGCAGGCAGGGGCTCACTGAAGCTTTCTTT. The rearrangement uses TRBV2 and TRBJ1-1, with D maybe TRBD1 (6 bases). The CDR3 is 12 residues long. The germline CDR1 and CDR2 sequences are SNHLY and FYNNEI. V dropped 6 bases and J dropped 4 bases, with 9 bases sitting between them. Together with reference TRBV2 and TRBJ1-1, the CDR3 gives the full variable domain: EPEVTQTPSHQVTQMGQEVILRCVPISNHLYFYWYRQILGQKVEFLVSFYNNEISEKSEIFDDQFSVERPDGSNFTLKIRSTKLEDSAMYFCASRQGLTEAFFGQGTRLTVV.

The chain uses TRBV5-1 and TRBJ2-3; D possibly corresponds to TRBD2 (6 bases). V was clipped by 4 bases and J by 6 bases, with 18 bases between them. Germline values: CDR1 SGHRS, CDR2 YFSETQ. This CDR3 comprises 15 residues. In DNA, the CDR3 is TGCGCCAGCAGCCCCATGCGGGGAGCCGGGGATACGCAGTATTTT. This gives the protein CASSPMRGAGDTQYF. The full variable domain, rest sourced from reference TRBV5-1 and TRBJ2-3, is KAGVTQTPRYLIKTRGQQVTLSCSPISGHRSVSWYQQTPGQGLQFLFEYFSETQRNKGNFPGRFSGRQFSNSRSEMNVSTLELGDSALYLCASSPMRGAGDTQYFGPGTRLTVL.

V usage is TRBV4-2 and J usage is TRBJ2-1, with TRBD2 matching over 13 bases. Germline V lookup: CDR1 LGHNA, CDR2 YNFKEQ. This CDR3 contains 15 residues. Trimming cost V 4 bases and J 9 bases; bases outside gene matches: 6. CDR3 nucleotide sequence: TGTGCCAGCAGCCTCGGACTAGCGGGAGTAACTGAGCAGTTCTTC. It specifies CASSLGLAGVTEQFF.

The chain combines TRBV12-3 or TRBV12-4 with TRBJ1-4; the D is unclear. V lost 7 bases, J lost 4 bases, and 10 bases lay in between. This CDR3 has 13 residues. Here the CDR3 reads CASNPGLNEKLFF. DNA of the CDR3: TGTGCCAGCAACCCGGGCCTTAATGAAAAACTGTTTTTT.

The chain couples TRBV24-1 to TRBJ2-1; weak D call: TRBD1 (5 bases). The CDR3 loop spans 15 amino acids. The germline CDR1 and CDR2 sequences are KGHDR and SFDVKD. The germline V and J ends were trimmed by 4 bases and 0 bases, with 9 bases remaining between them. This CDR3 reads CATSEGDSSYNEQFF. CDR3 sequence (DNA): TGTGCCACCAGTGAGGGCGACAGCTCCTACAATGAGCAGTTCTTC.

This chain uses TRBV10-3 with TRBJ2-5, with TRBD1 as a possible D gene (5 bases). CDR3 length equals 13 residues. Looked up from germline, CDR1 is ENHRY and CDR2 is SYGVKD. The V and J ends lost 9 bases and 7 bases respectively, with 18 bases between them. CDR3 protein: CAISPLGQGTQYF. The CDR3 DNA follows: TGTGCCATTTCTCCTTTGGGTCAGGGGACCCAGTACTTC.

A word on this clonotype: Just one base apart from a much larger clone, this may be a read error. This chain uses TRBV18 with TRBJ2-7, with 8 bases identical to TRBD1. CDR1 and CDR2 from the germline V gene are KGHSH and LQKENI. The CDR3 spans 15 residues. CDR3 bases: TGTGCCAGCTCACATGGACAGGGTAGGTTCTACGAGCATTACTTC. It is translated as CASSHGQGRFYEHYF.

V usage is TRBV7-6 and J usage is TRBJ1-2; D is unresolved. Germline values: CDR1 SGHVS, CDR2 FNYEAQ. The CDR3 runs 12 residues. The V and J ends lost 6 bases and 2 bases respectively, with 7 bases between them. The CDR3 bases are TGTGCCAGCAGTGGCGAAAACTATGGCTACACCTTC. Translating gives CASSGENYGYTF.